The source of this T cell receptor (beta chain) is a study of blood T cell repertoires in COVID-19. Trimming removed 4 bases at V and 2 bases at J, with 11 bases between. CDR1 LNHNV and CDR2 YYDKDF come from the germline V gene (reference sequence). The CDR3 loop spans 14 amino acids. Only in-frame clones appear in the TCRdb table, and some are missing; sequencing was by immunoSEQ multiplex PCR. The sample carries 220,000 or so clones, 80% recorded once. The receptor was derived from a woman in her 70s with acute or convalescent COVID-19. The chain is built from TRBV15 and TRBJ2-5; D might be TRBD1 (6 bases). Sample: peripheral blood. CDR3 DNA: TGTGCCACCAGCATCCGGGACATACAAGAGACCCAGTACTTC. It translates to CATSIRDIQETQYF.